The table lists the clone carrying this TCR beta chain with a few counts. The antigen is not known. The record originates from a study of T-cell memory formation after mild COVID-19. Overall study findings and caveats: There was a balanced CD4/CD8 profile in clones contracting day 15 to 85, and later expanders leaned CD4+. Shrinking CD4+ clones resided mostly in CM and EM, and CD8+ ones in EMRA.

The TCR alpha and TCR beta cDNA libraries, bearing sample barcodes and UMIs, were generated by 5'RACE using constant-segment primers. TCRdb re-called the 5' RACE reads with MiXCR, one entry per CDR3 protein. Counted here are some 450,000 distinct CDR3 sequences, 20% occurring once; the ten biggest clones make up about 8.1%. The CDR3 covers 17 residues. Germline V gene data show CDR1 as SGHRS and CDR2 as YFSETQ. Trimming took 0 bases from V and 9 from J, leaving 21 bases between them. The source material was PBMCs or a T cell subset sorted from them (not recorded which). The V gene is TRBV5-1, the J gene TRBJ1-4; D remains ambiguous. The sequence was collected from an adult woman who had mild COVID-19 (a few samples of this study predate the infection). Cell type and time point are not known. DNA for the CDR3: TGCGCCAGCAGCTTGGGGCAGGCTGACGACCTTTTTCAAAAACTGTTTTTT. Protein sequence: CASSLGQADDLFQKLFF. The whole variable domain, remainder taken from reference TRBV5-1 and TRBJ1-4, is KAGVTQTPRYLIKTRGQQVTLSCSPISGHRSVSWYQQTPGQGLQFLFEYFSETQRNKGNFPGRFSGRQFSNSRSEMNVSTLELGDSALYLCASSLGQADDLFQKLFFGSGTQLSVL.